The 4 T cell receptor beta chains presented below share a single source sample, sequenced in a study of cytomegalovirus exposure and HLA in healthy donors. 60 Vbeta and 13 Jbeta primers were used in PCR. TCRdb's table, derived via immunoSEQ multiplex PCR, lists solely in-frame clones and lacks some. The table includes 250,000 to 350,000 clones, roughly 90% detected once. The sample comprised PBMCs. The receptors were sampled from a middle-aged man in good health and CMV-seropositive.

The chain has TRBV4-2 and TRBJ2-7; D is ambiguous. This CDR3 region has 13 residues. Trimming pared 0 bases from V and 3 bases from J, leaving 6 bases between. Germline V gene lookup returns CDR1 LGHNA and CDR2 YNFKEQ. The CDR3 sequence: CASSQEGIYEQYF. CDR3 nucleotides: TGTGCCAGCAGCCAAGAGGGCATCTACGAGCAGTACTTC.

In this sample, this clone turned up a few times. The chain uses TRBV19 and TRBJ1-5; D perhaps matches TRBD1 (5 bases). The CDR3 length is 15 residues. The V gene's germline CDR1 is LNHDA and CDR2 SQIVND (reference sequence). V was trimmed by 3 bases and J by 2 bases, leaving 11 bases between them. The CDR3 here is CASSIAPQGNQPQHF. In nucleotides, the CDR3 is TGTGCCAGTAGTATTGCGCCACAGGGCAATCAGCCCCAGCATTTT.

This chain connects TRBV4-3 to TRBJ1-1; D is ambiguous. Germline CDR1 and CDR2: LGHNA and YSLEER. The CDR3 sequence is 14 residues long. Trimming removed 0 bases from V and 3 bases from J, with 8 bases in between. DNA for the CDR3: TGCGCCAGCAGCCAAGATACGGGGTACACTGAAGCTTTCTTT. It specifies CASSQDTGYTEAFF.

The chain uses TRBV29-1 and TRBJ1-5, with a tentative D call TRBD1 (5 bases). The germline gives CDR1 SQVTM, CDR2 ANQGSEA. CDR3 length equals 12 residues. The V gene lost 7 bases and the J gene lost 7 bases, with 14 bases spanning the gap. As DNA, the CDR3 is TGCAGCGGAACTTGGGGGGACCAGCCCCAGCATTTT. This gives the protein CSGTWGDQPQHF.